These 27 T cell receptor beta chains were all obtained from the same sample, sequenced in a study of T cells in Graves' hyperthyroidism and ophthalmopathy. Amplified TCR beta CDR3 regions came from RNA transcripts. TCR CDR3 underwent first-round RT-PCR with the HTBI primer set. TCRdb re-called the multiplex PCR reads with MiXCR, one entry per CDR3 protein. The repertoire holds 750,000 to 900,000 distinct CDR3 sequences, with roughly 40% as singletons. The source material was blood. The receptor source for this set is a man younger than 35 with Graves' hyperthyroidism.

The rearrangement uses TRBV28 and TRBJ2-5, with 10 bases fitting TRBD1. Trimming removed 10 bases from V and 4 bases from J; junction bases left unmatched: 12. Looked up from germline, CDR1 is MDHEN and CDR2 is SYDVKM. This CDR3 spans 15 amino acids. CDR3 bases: TGTGCCACCGACGGGACAGGGGCCTCTGGAGAGACCCAGTACTTC. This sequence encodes CATDGTGASGETQYF.

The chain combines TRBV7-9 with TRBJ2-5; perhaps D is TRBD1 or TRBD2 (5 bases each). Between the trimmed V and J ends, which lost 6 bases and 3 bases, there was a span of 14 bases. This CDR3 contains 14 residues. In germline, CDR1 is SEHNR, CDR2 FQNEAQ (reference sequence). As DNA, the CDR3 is TGTGCCAGCAGGCCTGGGGGACGGGAAGAGACCCAGTACTTC. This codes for CASRPGGREETQYF. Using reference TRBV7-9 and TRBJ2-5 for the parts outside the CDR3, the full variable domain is DTGVSQNPRHKITKRGQNVTFRCDPISEHNRLYWYRQTLGQGPEFLTYFQNEAQLEKSRLLSDRFSAERPKGSFSTLEIQRTEQGDSAMYLCASRPGGREETQYFGPGTRLLVL.

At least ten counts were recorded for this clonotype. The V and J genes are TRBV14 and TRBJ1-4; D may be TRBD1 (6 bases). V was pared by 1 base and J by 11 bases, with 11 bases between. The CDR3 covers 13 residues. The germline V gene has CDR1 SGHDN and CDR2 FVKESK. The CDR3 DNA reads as TGTGCCAGCAGCCAAGGTCCTGGACAGAAACTGTTTTTT. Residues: CASSQGPGQKLFF.

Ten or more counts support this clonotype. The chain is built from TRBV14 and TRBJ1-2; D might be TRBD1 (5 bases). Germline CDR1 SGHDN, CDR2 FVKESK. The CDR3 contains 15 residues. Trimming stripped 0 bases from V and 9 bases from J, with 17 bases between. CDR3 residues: CASSQDYFGATSYTF. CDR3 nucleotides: TGTGCCAGCAGCCAAGATTACTTCGGGGCGACGAGCTACACCTTC. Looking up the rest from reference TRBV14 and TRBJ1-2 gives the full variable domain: EAGVTQFPSHSVIEKGQTVTLRCDPISGHDNLYWYRRVMGKEIKFLLHFVKESKQDESGMPNNRFLAERTGGTYSTLKVQPAELEDSGVYFCASSQDYFGATSYTFGSGTRLTVV.

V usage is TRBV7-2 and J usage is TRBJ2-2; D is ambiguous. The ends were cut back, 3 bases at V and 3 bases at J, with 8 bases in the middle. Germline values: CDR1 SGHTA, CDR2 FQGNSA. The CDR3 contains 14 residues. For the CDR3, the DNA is TGTGCCAGCAGCTTCCTAGGGTACACCGGGGAGCTGTTTTTT. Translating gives CASSFLGYTGELFF.

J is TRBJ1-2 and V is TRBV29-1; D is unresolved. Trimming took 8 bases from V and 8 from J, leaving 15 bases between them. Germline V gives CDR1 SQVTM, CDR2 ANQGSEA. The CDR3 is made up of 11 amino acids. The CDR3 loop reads CSSGTDDGYTF. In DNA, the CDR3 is TGCAGCTCCGGAACAGATGACGGCTACACCTTC.

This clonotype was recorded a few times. CDR3 nucleotides: TGTGCCAGTAGTATAGAAGTCGTGGGACGGGCGAACACTGAAGCTTTCTTT. Amino acid sequence: CASSIEVVGRANTEAFF. The chain employs TRBV19 and TRBJ1-1; maybe TRBD1 (5 bases). Germline V gene data show CDR1 as LNHDA and CDR2 as SQIVND (reference sequence). This CDR3 region has 17 residues. Trimming cost V 0 bases and J 1 base, with 15 bases left between them.

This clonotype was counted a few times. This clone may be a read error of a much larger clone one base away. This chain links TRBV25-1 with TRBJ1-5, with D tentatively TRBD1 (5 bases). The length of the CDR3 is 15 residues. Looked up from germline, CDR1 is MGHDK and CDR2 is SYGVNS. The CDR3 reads CASSDKMGVNRPQHF. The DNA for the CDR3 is TGTGCCAGCAGTGACAAGATGGGGGTAAATCGGCCCCAGCATTTT.

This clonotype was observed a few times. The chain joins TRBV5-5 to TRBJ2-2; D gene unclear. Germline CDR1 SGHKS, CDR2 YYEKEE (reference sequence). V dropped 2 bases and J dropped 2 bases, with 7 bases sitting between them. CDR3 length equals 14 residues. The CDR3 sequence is CASSFATNTGELFF. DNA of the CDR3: TGTGCCAGCAGCTTCGCCACCAACACCGGGGAGCTGTTTTTT. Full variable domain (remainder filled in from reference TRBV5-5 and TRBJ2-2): DAGVTQSPTHLIKTRGQQVTLRCSPISGHKSVSWYQQVLGQGPQFIFQYYEKEERGRGNFPDRFSARQFPNYSSELNVNALLLGDSALYLCASSFATNTGELFFGEGSRLTVL.

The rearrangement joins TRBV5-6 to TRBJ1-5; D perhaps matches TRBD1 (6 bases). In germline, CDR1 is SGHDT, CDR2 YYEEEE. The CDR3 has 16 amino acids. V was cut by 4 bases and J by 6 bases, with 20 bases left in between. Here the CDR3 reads CASSPGGGLVGQPQHF. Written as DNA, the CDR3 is TGTGCCAGCAGCCCCGGAGGGGGGCTGGTTGGTCAGCCCCAGCATTTT.

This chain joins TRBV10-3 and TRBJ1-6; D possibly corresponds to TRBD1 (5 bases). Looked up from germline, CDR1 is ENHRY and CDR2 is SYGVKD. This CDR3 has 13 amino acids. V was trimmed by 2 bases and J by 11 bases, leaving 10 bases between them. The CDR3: CAISEGTAAPLHF. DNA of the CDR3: TGTGCCATCAGTGAGGGGACGGCGGCACCCCTCCACTTT.

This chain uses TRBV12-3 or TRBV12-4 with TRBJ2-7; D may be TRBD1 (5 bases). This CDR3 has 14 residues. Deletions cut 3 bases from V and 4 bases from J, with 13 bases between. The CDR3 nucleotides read TGTGCCAGCAGTTTCCCAGGGAAGAAATACGAGCAGTACTTC. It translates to CASSFPGKKYEQYF.

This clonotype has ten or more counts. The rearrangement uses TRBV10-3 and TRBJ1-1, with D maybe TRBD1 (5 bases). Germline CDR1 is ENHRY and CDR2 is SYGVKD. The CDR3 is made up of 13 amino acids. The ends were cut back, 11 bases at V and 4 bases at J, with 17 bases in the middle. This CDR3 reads CASRQGGVTEAFF. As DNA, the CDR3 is TGTGCCTCCAGGCAGGGAGGCGTCACTGAAGCTTTCTTT.

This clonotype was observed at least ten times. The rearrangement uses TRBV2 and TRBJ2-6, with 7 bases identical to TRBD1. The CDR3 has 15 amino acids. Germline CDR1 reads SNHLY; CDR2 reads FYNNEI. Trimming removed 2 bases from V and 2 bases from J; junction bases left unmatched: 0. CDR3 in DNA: TGTGCCAGCAGTGAACAGGGGGCTGGGGCCAACGTCCTGACTTTC. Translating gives CASSEQGAGANVLTF.

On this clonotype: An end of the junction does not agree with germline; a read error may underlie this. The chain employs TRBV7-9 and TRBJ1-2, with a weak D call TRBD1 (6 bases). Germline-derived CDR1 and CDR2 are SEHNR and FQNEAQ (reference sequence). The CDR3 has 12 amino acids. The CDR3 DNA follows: TGTGTCAGCAGCGTGGGGGGCGAAGGCTACACCTTC. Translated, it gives CVSSVGGEGYTF. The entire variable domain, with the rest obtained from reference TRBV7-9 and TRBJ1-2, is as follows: DTGVSQNPRHKITKRGQNVTFRCDPISEHNRLYWYRQTLGQGPEFLTYFQNEAQLEKSRLLSDRFSAERPKGSFSTLEIQRTEQGDSAMYLCVSSVGGEGYTFGSGTRLTVV.

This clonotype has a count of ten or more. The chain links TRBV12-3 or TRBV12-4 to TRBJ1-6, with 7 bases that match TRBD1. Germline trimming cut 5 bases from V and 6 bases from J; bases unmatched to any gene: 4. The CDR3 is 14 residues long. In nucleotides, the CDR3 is TGTGCCAGCAGTCCCGGGACAGCTAATTCACCCCTCCACTTT. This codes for CASSPGTANSPLHF.

The CDR3 bases are TGTGCCAGCACCAGTGCGGGGTACGAGCAGTACTTC. Its translation is CASTSAGYEQYF. V is TRBV6-5 and J is TRBJ2-7, with D possibly matching TRBD2 (6 bases). V lost 7 bases to trimming and J lost 4 bases, with 11 bases between them. CDR1 and CDR2 (germline): MNHEY, SVGAGI. The CDR3 covers 12 residues.

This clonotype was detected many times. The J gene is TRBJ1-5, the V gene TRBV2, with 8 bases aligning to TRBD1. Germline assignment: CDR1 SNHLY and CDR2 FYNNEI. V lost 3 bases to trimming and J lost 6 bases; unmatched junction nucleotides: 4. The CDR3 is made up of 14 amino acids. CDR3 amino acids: CASSDRGPGQPQHF. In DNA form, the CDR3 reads TGTGCCAGCAGTGACAGGGGGCCGGGTCAGCCCCAGCATTTT.

This chain's CDR3 is CASSSRPDRVFGYTF. CDR3 in DNA: TGTGCCAGCAGCTCCCGACCTGACAGGGTATTTGGCTACACCTTC. V gene TRBV5-4 combines with J gene TRBJ1-2; TRBD1 agrees at 7 bases. This CDR3 spans 15 amino acids. V lost 3 bases and J lost 7; bases outside the gene matches: 12. In germline, CDR1 is SGHNT, CDR2 YYREEE (reference sequence).

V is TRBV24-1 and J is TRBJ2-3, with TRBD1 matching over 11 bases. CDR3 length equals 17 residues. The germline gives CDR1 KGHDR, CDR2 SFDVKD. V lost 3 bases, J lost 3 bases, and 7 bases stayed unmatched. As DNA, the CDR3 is TGTGCCACCAGTGATGTGGGACAGGGGGTTCTAACAGATACGCAGTATTTT. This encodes CATSDVGQGVLTDTQYF.

The CDR3 nucleotides are TGTGCCAGCAGTCCCCGGAGGGGGGGCCAAGAGACCCAGTACTTC. Amino acid sequence: CASSPRRGGQETQYF. The chain employs TRBV12-3 or TRBV12-4 and TRBJ2-5; tentative D call: TRBD2 (7 bases). Between the trimmed V and J ends, which lost 5 bases and 1 base, there was a span of 14 bases. The CDR3 is made up of 15 amino acids.

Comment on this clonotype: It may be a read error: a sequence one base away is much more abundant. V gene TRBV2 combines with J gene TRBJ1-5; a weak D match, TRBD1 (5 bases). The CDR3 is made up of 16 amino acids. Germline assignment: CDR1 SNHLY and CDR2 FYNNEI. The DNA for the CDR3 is TGTGCCAGCGGTGGGGACTATCCGGATGATAATCACCCCCAGCATTTT. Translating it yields CASGGDYPDDNHPQHF. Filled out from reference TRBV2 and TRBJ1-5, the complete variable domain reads EPEVTQTPSHQVTQMGQEVILRCVPISNHLYFYWYRQILGQKVEFLVSFYNNEISEKSEIFDDQFSVERPDGSNFTLKIRSTKLEDSAMYFCASGGDYPDDNHPQHFGDGTRLSIL.

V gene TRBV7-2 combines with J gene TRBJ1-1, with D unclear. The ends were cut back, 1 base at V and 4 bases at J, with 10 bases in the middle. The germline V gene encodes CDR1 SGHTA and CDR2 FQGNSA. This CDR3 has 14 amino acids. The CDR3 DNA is TGTGCCAGCAGCTTAGGGCCCTGGGGCACTGAAGCTTTCTTT. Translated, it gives CASSLGPWGTEAFF.

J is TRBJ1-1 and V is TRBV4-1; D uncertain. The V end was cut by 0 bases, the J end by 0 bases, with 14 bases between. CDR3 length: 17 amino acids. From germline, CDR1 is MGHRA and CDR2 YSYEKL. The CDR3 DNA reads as TGCGCCAGCAGCCAAGATGACGGGCGTCGGATGAACACTGAAGCTTTCTTT. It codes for CASSQDDGRRMNTEAFF.

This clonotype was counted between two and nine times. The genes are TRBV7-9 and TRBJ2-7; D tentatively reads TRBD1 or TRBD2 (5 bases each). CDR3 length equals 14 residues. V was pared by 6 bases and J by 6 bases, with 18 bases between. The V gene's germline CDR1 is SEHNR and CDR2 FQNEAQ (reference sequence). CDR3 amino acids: CASSWDPRSLEQYF. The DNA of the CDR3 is TGTGCCAGCAGTTGGGACCCGCGGTCCCTCGAGCAGTACTTC.

In DNA form, the CDR3 reads TGCGCCAGCAGCCAAGACCCTTCACAGGGGAGGTCACCCCTCCACTTT. Its protein product is CASSQDPSQGRSPLHF. The gene calls are TRBV4-1 and TRBJ1-6, with 7 bases fitting TRBD1. CDR1 MGHRA and CDR2 YSYEKL come from the germline V gene. V gave up 0 bases and J gave up 10 bases; unmatched junction bases: 9. The CDR3 extends over 16 amino acids.

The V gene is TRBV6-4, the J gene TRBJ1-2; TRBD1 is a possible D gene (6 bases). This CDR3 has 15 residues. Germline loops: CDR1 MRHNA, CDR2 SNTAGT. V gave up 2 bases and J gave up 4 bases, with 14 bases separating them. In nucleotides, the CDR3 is TGTGCCAGCAGTGACAAACCGGACAGTCTCTATGGCTACACCTTC. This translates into CASSDKPDSLYGYTF.